One and the same sample provided the 27 T cell receptor beta chains below, sequenced in a study of T cell responses to AZD1222 COVID-19 vaccine. TCRdb's copy holds only in-frame clones and misses some; the assay was immunoSEQ multiplex PCR. In the table there are over 110,000 clones, roughly 90% of which are singletons. The source was peripheral blood, collected on day 0 of AZD1222 vaccination. The receptors derive from an adult in good health.

The count of this clone is one. The chain is built from TRBV30 and TRBJ1-2, with 9 positions matching TRBD1. Trimming cost V 2 bases and J 5 bases; bases outside gene matches: 3. The length of the CDR3 is 13 residues. Germline V gene sequence: CDR1 GTSNPN, CDR2 SVGIG (reference sequence). Here the CDR3 DNA reads TGTGCCTGGAGTAAGGGACAGGGTTATGGCTACACCTTC. Translation: CAWSKGQGYGYTF.

This sequence joins TRBV5-1 and TRBJ2-1, with 8 nucleotides matching TRBD2. The junction had 5 bases not matched to a gene; V was cut back by 0 bases and J by 0 bases. The CDR3 consists of 17 residues. Germline-derived CDR1 and CDR2 are SGHRS and YFSETQ. CDR3 in amino acids: CASSLDLGTSSYNEQFF. The DNA of the CDR3 is TGCGCCAGCAGCTTGGACTTAGGGACTAGCTCCTACAATGAGCAGTTCTTC.

V gene TRBV27 combines with J gene TRBJ1-4; 10 positions agree with TRBD1. The CDR3 runs to 16 residues. Trimming at V came to 2 bases and at J to 7 bases, leaving 7 bases not matched to a gene. CDR1 MNHEY and CDR2 SMNVEV come from the germline V gene (reference sequence). This CDR3 is CASSLIRTGGFEKLFF. CDR3 in DNA: TGTGCCAGCAGTTTAATCCGGACAGGGGGGTTTGAAAAACTGTTTTTT.

This rearrangement joins TRBV18 to TRBJ1-2; D gene uncertain. The germline CDR1 and CDR2 sequences are KGHSH and LQKENI. Trimming removed 3 bases from V and 0 bases from J, with 8 bases in between. CDR3 length: 14 residues. CDR3 in amino acids: CASSPEGPNYGYTF. The CDR3 coding sequence is TGTGCCAGCTCACCCGAAGGACCTAACTATGGCTACACCTTC.

The J gene is TRBJ2-2, the V gene TRBV12-5; D not resolved. CDR3 length: 15 residues. Between the trimmed V and J ends, which lost 1 base and 0 bases, there was a span of 6 bases. Looked up from germline, CDR1 is LGHNT and CDR2 is FRNRAP. As DNA, the CDR3 is TGTGCTAGTGGTTTGGGACATACGAACACCGGGGAGCTGTTTTTT. Encoded protein: CASGLGHTNTGELFF.

V gene TRBV15 combines with J gene TRBJ2-2; 9 bases agree with TRBD2. With 1 base clipped from V and 4 bases from J, the junction kept 7 bases outside the gene matches. The CDR3 runs 17 residues. Germline CDR1 is LNHNV and CDR2 is YYDKDF (reference sequence). The DNA of the CDR3 is TGTGCCACCAGCAGAGGAAGACTAGCGGCGGGCACCGGGGAGCTGTTTTTT. It is translated as CATSRGRLAAGTGELFF.

The CDR3 reads CAWSAPPPSSNQPQHF. CDR3 DNA sequence: TGTGCCTGGAGTGCACCCCCCCCGAGCAGCAATCAGCCCCAGCATTTT. V usage is TRBV30 and J usage is TRBJ1-5; D gene ambiguous. The ends were cut back, 1 base at V and 1 base at J, with 14 bases in the middle. Looked up from germline, CDR1 is GTSNPN and CDR2 is SVGIG (reference sequence). The CDR3 extends over 16 amino acids.

The CDR3 region has the DNA TGTGCCAGCAGCTTTTCGAGGGAGGGATCCTACGAGCAGTACTTC. This sequence encodes CASSFSREGSYEQYF. This chain links TRBV5-4 with TRBJ2-7; TRBD2 matches at 7 bases. V gave up 2 bases and J gave up 1 base; unmatched junction bases: 6. CDR1 and CDR2 (germline): SGHNT, YYREEE (reference sequence). The CDR3 runs to 15 residues. The entire variable domain, with the rest obtained from reference TRBV5-4 and TRBJ2-7, is as follows: ETGVTQSPTHLIKTRGQQVTLRCSSQSGHNTVSWYQQALGQGPQFIFQYYREEENGRGNFPPRFSGLQFPNYSSELNVNALELDDSALYLCASSFSREGSYEQYFGPGTRLTVT.

The chain links TRBV24-1 to TRBJ1-2; 7 bases map to TRBD1. V lost 11 bases, J lost 4 bases, and 6 bases stayed unmatched. The CDR3 covers 12 residues. CDR1 KGHDR and CDR2 SFDVKD come from the germline V gene. For the CDR3, the DNA is TGTGCCAAACCTGACAGGGTCTATGGCTACACCTTC. Protein: CAKPDRVYGYTF.

This chain's CDR3 is CASSPTRSSYEQYF. The CDR3 bases are TGTGCCAGCAGTCCGACTAGGAGCTCCTACGAGCAGTACTTC. The chain has TRBV7-9 and TRBJ2-7; TRBD2 might be the D (6 bases). With 6 bases removed from V and 0 bases from J, the gap between germline ends came to 12 bases. Germline lookup yields CDR1 SEHNR and CDR2 FQNEAQ (reference sequence). The CDR3 is 14 amino acids.

The chain employs TRBV6-2 or TRBV6-3 and TRBJ1-1; D ambiguous. The CDR3 runs to 14 residues. The V gene's germline CDR1 is MNHEY and CDR2 SVGEGT. The V end lost 2 bases, the J end lost 0 bases, and 7 bases lay between the germline ends. The CDR3, as DNA: TGTGCCAGCAGTTACGATGGAGTGAACACTGAAGCTTTCTTT. It yields the protein CASSYDGVNTEAFF.

The genes are TRBV14 and TRBJ1-1; D may be TRBD1 (5 bases). Germline V CDR1 and CDR2: SGHDN, FVKESK. There are 14 residues in the CDR3. V was trimmed by 5 bases and J by 7 bases, leaving 17 bases between them. CDR3 protein: CASSYGVGQGEAFF. DNA for the CDR3: TGTGCCAGCAGCTATGGGGTGGGGCAGGGTGAAGCTTTCTTT.

This chain connects TRBV14 to TRBJ1-2; possible D gene TRBD1, 6 bases. This CDR3 contains 15 residues. The V end lost 3 bases, the J end lost 7 bases, and 18 bases lay between the germline ends. Per germline, CDR1 SGHDN and CDR2 FVKESK. CDR3 in amino acids: CASSQFSGAGLGYTF. The CDR3 DNA is TGTGCCAGCAGCCAGTTCTCGGGGGCAGGACTTGGCTACACCTTC.

J is TRBJ1-2 and V is TRBV18; 11 bases are shared with TRBD1. This CDR3 is 18 amino acids long. Germline CDR1 reads KGHSH; CDR2 reads LQKENI. Unmatched junction bases numbered 12, after V lost 3 bases and J lost 3 bases. CDR3: CASSPAGQGVRRYYGYTF. In nucleotides, the CDR3 is TGTGCCAGCTCACCGGCGGGACAGGGGGTTAGACGTTACTATGGCTACACCTTC.

V usage is TRBV6-5 and J usage is TRBJ1-2; D ambiguous. Trimming removed 2 bases from V and 3 bases from J, with 10 bases in between. The germline V gene has CDR1 MNHEY and CDR2 SVGAGI. The CDR3 sequence is 14 residues long. CDR3 DNA: TGTGCCAGCAGTTACGGAGGGTATGACTATGGCTACACCTTC. Amino acid sequence: CASSYGGYDYGYTF.

V and J are TRBV28 and TRBJ1-5; no reliable D call. The V gene lost 8 bases and the J gene lost 2 bases, with 13 bases spanning the gap. The CDR3 covers 14 residues. Germline CDR1 MDHEN, CDR2 SYDVKM. The DNA for the CDR3 is TGTGCCAGCCATATTTCGTGGGGCAATCAGCCCCAGCATTTT. As protein: CASHISWGNQPQHF. Full variable domain (remainder filled in from reference TRBV28 and TRBJ1-5): DVKVTQSSRYLVKRTGEKVFLECVQDMDHENMFWYRQDPGLGLRLIYFSYDVKMKEKGDIPEGYSVSREKKERFSLILESASTNQTSMYLCASHISWGNQPQHFGDGTRLSIL.

The sample holds one count of this clone. The V and J genes are TRBV7-8 and TRBJ1-6; 7 bases map to TRBD1. This CDR3 region has 20 residues. Germline V gene lookup returns CDR1 SGHVS and CDR2 FQNEAQ. V was pared by 2 bases and J by 0 bases, with 13 bases of the junction left unmatched. The CDR3 region has the DNA TGTGCCAGCAGCTTAAAGGTTAAGGGGGCCCAAGCCTCCTATAATTCACCCCTCCACTTT. Encoded protein: CASSLKVKGAQASYNSPLHF.

V gene TRBV27 combines with J gene TRBJ1-2; maybe TRBD1 (5 bases). Germline lookup yields CDR1 MNHEY and CDR2 SMNVEV (reference sequence). CDR3 length: 13 residues. V gave up 3 bases and J gave up 8 bases, with 13 bases separating them. CDR3 nucleotide sequence: TGTGCCAGCAGTTTTGCAGGGTCCTCCGGCTACACCTTC. Translated, it gives CASSFAGSSGYTF.

The chain uses TRBV6-2 or TRBV6-3 and TRBJ2-1; 10 bases line up with TRBD2. From germline, CDR1 is MNHEY and CDR2 SVGEGT. This CDR3 is built from 17 residues. V shed 6 bases, J shed 1 base, and the junction held 9 bases outside the gene matches. The CDR3 DNA is TGTGCCAGCAGCCCCCTAGCGGGAGTCGGGTCCTACAATGAGCAGTTCTTC. The encoded protein is CASSPLAGVGSYNEQFF.

The chain is built from TRBV14 and TRBJ2-7, with D perhaps matching TRBD2 (6 bases). CDR3 length: 14 residues. The ends were cut back, 6 bases at V and 0 bases at J, with 12 bases in the middle. Per germline, CDR1 SGHDN and CDR2 FVKESK. For the CDR3, the DNA is TGTGCCAGCAGACGCGACGGGGGCTCCTACGAGCAGTACTTC. Protein: CASRRDGGSYEQYF.

The gene calls are TRBV6-1 and TRBJ1-1; TRBD1 might be the D (5 bases). V shed 0 bases and J shed 1 base, with 9 bases lying between them. Per the germline V gene, CDR1 is MNHNS and CDR2 is SASEGT. CDR3 length equals 15 residues. The CDR3 bases are TGTGCCAGCAGTGAAGCCCGGACATGGAACACTGAAGCTTTCTTT. It translates to CASSEARTWNTEAFF.

The chain recombines TRBV9 with TRBJ1-1; 9 positions agree with TRBD1. Per the germline V gene, CDR1 is SGDLS and CDR2 is YYNGEE. The CDR3 is 14 residues long. V shed 9 bases, J shed 6 bases, and the junction held 12 bases outside the gene matches. This CDR3 is CATGQGIIPSEAFF. The CDR3, as DNA: TGTGCCACCGGACAGGGGATAATACCATCTGAAGCTTTCTTT.

This sequence joins TRBV6-1 and TRBJ2-7; perhaps TRBD2 as D (5 bases). Germline-derived CDR1 and CDR2 are MNHNS and SASEGT. The CDR3 totals 15 residues. V lost 0 bases to trimming and J lost 2 bases, with 11 bases between them. CDR3 DNA sequence: TGTGCCAGCAGTGAAGCCCTAGCTCATCCCTACGAGCAGTACTTC. Its protein product is CASSEALAHPYEQYF.

The chain couples TRBV2 to TRBJ2-7; 11 nucleotides align to TRBD1. This CDR3 comprises 16 residues. CDR1 is SNHLY and CDR2 is FYNNEI in the germline V gene. With 6 bases clipped from V and 3 bases from J, the junction kept 10 bases outside the gene matches. The CDR3 nucleotides are TGTGCCAGCAGGGGGGACAGGGGGTCAATATTCTACGAGCAGTACTTC. This encodes CASRGDRGSIFYEQYF.

The rearrangement links TRBV27 to TRBJ2-2; no definite D call. The germline gives CDR1 MNHEY, CDR2 SMNVEV (reference sequence). The V gene lost 4 bases and the J gene lost 6 bases, with 15 bases spanning the gap. The length of the CDR3 is 15 residues. DNA of the CDR3: TGTGCCAGCAGTTCCGTGAGAGGTCTTGCCGGGGAGCTGTTTTTT. It codes for CASSSVRGLAGELFF.

Written as DNA, the CDR3 is TGCGCCAGCAGCTTCGACAGTGGAACTCCTCGGAAGCCCCAGCATTTT. This sequence encodes CASSFDSGTPRKPQHF. This sequence joins TRBV4-1 and TRBJ1-5, with D possibly matching TRBD1 (5 bases). V dropped 5 bases and J dropped 8 bases, with 22 bases sitting between them. The CDR3 has 16 amino acids. Germline CDR1 and CDR2: MGHRA and YSYEKL.

This sequence joins TRBV6-1 and TRBJ1-5; 9 nucleotides align to TRBD1. The CDR3 runs 16 residues. The ends lost 4 bases at V and 6 bases at J; junction bases unmatched: 10. Germline loops: CDR1 MNHNS, CDR2 SASEGT. CDR3 DNA sequence: TGTGCCAGCAGTGCAAAACAGGGGGCAGGGGGTCAGCCCCAGCATTTT. Translating it yields CASSAKQGAGGQPQHF.